This T cell receptor (beta chain) was found in a study of blood T cell repertoires in COVID-19. Clones were read by immunoSEQ multiplex PCR, and TCRdb kept only the in-frame ones, dropping some. The repertoire includes over 100,000 clones, around 83% of them detected once, and 6.5% to 10% sits in the top ten. This sequence was found in an elderly woman with active or convalescent COVID-19. The sample taken for sequencing was peripheral blood.

The chain's CDR3 is CASSLAGVAGYNEQFF. DNA of the CDR3: TGCGCCAGCAGCTTGGCCGGGGTAGCGGGTTACAATGAGCAGTTCTTC. The chain uses TRBV5-1 and TRBJ2-1, with 7 bases aligning to TRBD2. The J segment lost 4 bases and the V segment lost 0 bases, leaving 7 bases of the junction unmatched. The germline gives CDR1 SGHRS, CDR2 YFSETQ. CDR3 length: 16 residues.